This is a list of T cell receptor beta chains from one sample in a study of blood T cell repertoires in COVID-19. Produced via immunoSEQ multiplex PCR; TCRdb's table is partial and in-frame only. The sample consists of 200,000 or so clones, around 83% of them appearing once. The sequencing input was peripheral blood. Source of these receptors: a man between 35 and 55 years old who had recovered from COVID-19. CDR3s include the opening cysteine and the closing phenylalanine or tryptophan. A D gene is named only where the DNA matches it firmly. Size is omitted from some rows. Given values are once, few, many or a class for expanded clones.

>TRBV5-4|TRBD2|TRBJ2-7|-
CASSWMGEGEQYF
TGTGCCAGCAGCTGGATGGGGGAGGGCGAGCAGTACTTC
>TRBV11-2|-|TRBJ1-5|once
CASSSNGVGSNQPQHF
TGTGCCAGCAGCTCCAACGGGGTTGGAAGCAATCAGCCCCAGCATTTT
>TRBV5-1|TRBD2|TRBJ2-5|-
CASSLVPSGGALAQYF
TGCGCCAGCAGCTTGGTTCCTAGCGGGGGGGCCTTGGCCCAGTACTTC
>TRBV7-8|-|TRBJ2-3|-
CASSSEPFATDTQYF
TGTGCCAGCAGCTCCGAGCCCTTTGCCACAGATACGCAGTATTTT
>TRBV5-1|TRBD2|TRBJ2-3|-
CASSLAFARAGGDMSDTQYF
TGCGCCAGCAGCTTGGCATTCGCGCGGGCGGGAGGGGACATGTCAGATACGCAGTATTTT
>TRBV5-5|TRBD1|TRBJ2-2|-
CASSRTGTGNTGELFF
TGTGCCAGCAGCCGTACCGGGACAGGGAACACCGGGGAGCTGTTTTTT
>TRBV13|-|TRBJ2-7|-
CASSLKFLGQGHEQYF
TGTGCCAGCAGCTTAAAATTTTTGGGGCAGGGCCACGAGCAGTACTTC
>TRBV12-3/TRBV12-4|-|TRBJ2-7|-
CASSSIQGSEQYF
TGTGCCAGCAGTTCAATACAGGGATCCGAGCAGTACTTC
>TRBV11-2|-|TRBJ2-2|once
CASSLVVQRANTGELFF
TGTGCCAGCAGCTTAGTGGTCCAGCGGGCAAACACCGGGGAGCTGTTTTTT
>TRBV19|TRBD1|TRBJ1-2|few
CASSNDRDGPNYGYTF
TGTGCCAGTAGTAACGACAGGGATGGGCCTAACTATGGCTACACCTTC
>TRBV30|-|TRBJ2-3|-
CAWSVRDTQYF
TGTGCCTGGAGTGTTCGGGATACGCAGTATTTT
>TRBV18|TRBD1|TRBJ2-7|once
CASSPGTATYEQYF
TGTGCCAGCTCTCCCGGGACAGCGACCTACGAGCAGTACTTC
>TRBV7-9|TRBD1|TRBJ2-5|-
CASSLGQGRPYEETQYF
TGTGCCAGCAGCTTGGGACAGGGCCGTCCTTATGAGGAGACCCAGTACTTC
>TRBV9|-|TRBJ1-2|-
CASSVAGINYGYTF
TGTGCCAGCAGCGTAGCGGGGATTAACTATGGCTACACCTTC
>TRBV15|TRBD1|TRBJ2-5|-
CATKRGRGIQETQYF
TGTGCCACCAAGAGGGGCAGGGGGATTCAAGAGACCCAGTACTTC
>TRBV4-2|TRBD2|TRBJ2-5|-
CASSRSGRGQETQYF
TGTGCCAGCAGCCGTAGCGGGAGGGGCCAAGAGACCCAGTACTTC
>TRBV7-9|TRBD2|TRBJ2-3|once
CASSFWTSGVPTDTQYF
TGTGCCAGCAGCTTCTGGACTAGCGGGGTACCCACAGATACGCAGTATTTT
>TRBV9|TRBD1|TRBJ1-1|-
CASSVVATGGNEAFF
TGTGCCAGCAGCGTAGTCGCCACAGGGGGTAATGAAGCTTTCTTT
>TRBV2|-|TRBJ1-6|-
CARGQSYNSPLHF
TGTGCCAGAGGACAGAGCTATAATTCACCCCTCCACTTT
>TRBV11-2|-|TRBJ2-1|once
CASSPSGGSYNEQFF
TGTGCCAGCAGCCCTTCAGGGGGGTCCTACAATGAGCAGTTCTTC
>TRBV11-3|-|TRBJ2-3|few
CASSLAQLTDTQYF
TGTGCCAGCAGCTTAGCCCAACTCACAGATACGCAGTATTTT
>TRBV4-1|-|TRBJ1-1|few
CASSQVTVSEAFF
TGCGCCAGCAGCCAAGTAACAGTGTCTGAAGCTTTCTTT
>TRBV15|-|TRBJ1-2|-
CATSRDYDYGYTF
TGTGCCACCAGCAGAGATTATGACTATGGCTACACCTTC
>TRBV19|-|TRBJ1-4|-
CASSPRRAATNEKLFF
TGTGCCAGTAGTCCCAGGAGGGCAGCAACTAATGAAAAACTGTTTTTT
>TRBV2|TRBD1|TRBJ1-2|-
CASSGIDRADPIYGYTF
TGTGCCAGCAGTGGAATTGACAGGGCGGACCCGATCTATGGCTACACCTTC
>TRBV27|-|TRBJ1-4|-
CASRALATNEKLFF
TGTGCCAGCAGGGCCCTTGCAACTAATGAAAAACTGTTTTTT
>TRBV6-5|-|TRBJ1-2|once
CASRVIQGALDSYTF
TGTGCCAGCAGGGTAATACAGGGAGCTCTGGATTCCTACACCTTC
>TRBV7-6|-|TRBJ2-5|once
CASSPYREPGQETQYF
TGTGCCAGCAGCCCCTACCGGGAACCAGGACAAGAGACCCAGTACTTC
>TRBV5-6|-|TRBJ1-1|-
CASSLGQYTEAFF
TGTGCCAGCAGCTTGGGTCAGTACACTGAAGCTTTCTTT
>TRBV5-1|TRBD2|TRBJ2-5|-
CASSFGTNGETQYF
TGCGCCAGCAGCTTCGGGACTAACGGAGAGACCCAGTACTTC
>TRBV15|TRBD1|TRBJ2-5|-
CATRPTGNSVETQYF
TGTGCCACCAGACCGACAGGGAATAGTGTAGAGACCCAGTACTTC
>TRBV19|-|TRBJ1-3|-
CASTQPWPFSGNTIYF
TGTGCCAGTACCCAACCGTGGCCATTCTCTGGAAACACCATATATTTT
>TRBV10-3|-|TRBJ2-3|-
CAISGDISTDTQYF
TGTGCCATCAGTGGCGACATTAGCACAGATACGCAGTATTTT
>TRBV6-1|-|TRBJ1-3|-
CASTRGGVPGNTIYF
TGTGCCAGCACCCGAGGAGGGGTCCCTGGAAACACCATATATTTT
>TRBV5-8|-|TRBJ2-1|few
CASSPLRSSYNEQFF
TGTGCCAGCAGCCCACTACGAAGCTCCTACAATGAGCAGTTCTTC
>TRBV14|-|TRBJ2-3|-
CASSQRYAADTQYF
TGTGCCAGCAGCCAGAGATATGCCGCAGATACGCAGTATTTT
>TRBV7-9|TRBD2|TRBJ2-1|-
CASSLGTSGGRFF
TGTGCCAGCAGCTTAGGAACTAGCGGAGGGAGGTTCTTC
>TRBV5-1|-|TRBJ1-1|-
CASSSRREYTEAFF
TGCGCCAGCAGCTCAAGGCGGGAGTACACTGAAGCTTTCTTT
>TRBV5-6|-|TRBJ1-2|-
CASSLEGANYGYTF
TGTGCCAGCAGCTTGGAAGGGGCCAACTATGGCTACACCTTC
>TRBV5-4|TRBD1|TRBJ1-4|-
CASSAGGTTEKLFF
TGTGCCAGCAGCGCAGGGGGCACGACTGAAAAACTGTTTTTT
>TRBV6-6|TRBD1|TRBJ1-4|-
CASSWATGQNEKLFF
TGTGCCAGCAGTTGGGCTACGGGACAGAATGAAAAACTGTTTTTT
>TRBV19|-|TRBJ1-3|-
CASSTAGVGTIYF
TGTGCCAGTAGTACCGCCGGGGTAGGGACCATATATTTT
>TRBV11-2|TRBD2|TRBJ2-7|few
CASSQGTSGAPSATYEQYF
TGTGCCAGCAGCCAAGGGACTAGCGGAGCCCCGTCCGCGACCTACGAGCAGTACTTC
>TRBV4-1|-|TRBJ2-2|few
CASSHTRETNTGELFF
TGCGCCAGCAGCCACACCCGGGAGACGAACACCGGGGAGCTGTTTTTT
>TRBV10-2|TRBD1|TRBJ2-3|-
CASSVSGGKDTQYF
TGCGCCAGCAGTGTGTCAGGGGGAAAAGATACGCAGTATTTT
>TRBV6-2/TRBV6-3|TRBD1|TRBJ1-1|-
CASSKRQGTEAFF
TGTGCCAGCAGTAAACGACAGGGGACTGAAGCTTTCTTT
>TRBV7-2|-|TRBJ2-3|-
CASSSGGGSGTQYF
TGTGCCAGCAGCTCGGGAGGGGGCAGTGGTACGCAGTATTTT
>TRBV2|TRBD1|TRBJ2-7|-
CASVPGGQGSYEQYF
TGTGCCAGCGTCCCAGGCGGACAGGGGTCCTACGAGCAGTACTTC
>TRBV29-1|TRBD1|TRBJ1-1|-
CSALKDRGNTEAFF
TGCAGCGCCTTAAAGGACAGGGGGAACACTGAAGCTTTCTTT
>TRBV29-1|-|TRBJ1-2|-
CSVESRAGDGYTF
TGCAGCGTTGAATCTCGCGCAGGGGATGGCTACACCTTC
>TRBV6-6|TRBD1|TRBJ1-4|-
CASSRQRVIPGQGATNEKLFF
TGTGCCAGCAGCAGACAACGGGTTATTCCGGGACAGGGGGCAACTAATGAAAAACTGTTTTTT
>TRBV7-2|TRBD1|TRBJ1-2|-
CASSLQGRGYTF
TGTGCCAGCAGCCTACAGGGGAGGGGCTACACCTTC
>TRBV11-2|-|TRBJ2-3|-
CASSLDQFTQYF
TGTGCCAGCAGCTTAGATCAGTTTACGCAGTATTTT
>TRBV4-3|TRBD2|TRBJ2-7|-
CASSQDGAGASYEQYF
TGCGCCAGCAGCCAAGATGGCGCGGGAGCCTCCTACGAGCAGTACTTC
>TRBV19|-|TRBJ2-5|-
CASSGLDSSQETQYF
TGTGCCAGTAGTGGGTTGGACAGCTCCCAAGAGACCCAGTACTTC
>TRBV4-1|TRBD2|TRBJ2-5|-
CASSQLGLAGVLETQYF
TGCGCCAGCAGCCAACTCGGACTAGCGGGAGTTTTAGAGACCCAGTACTTC
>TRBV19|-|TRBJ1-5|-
CASSIVTGGNQPQHF
TGTGCCAGTAGTATTGTTACCGGGGGGAATCAGCCCCAGCATTTT